This T cell receptor beta chain was documented in a study of post-analysis software for immune sequencing data. Study background: Relapsing-remitting, secondary progressive and progressive-relapsing courses of multiple sclerosis were included.

Each TCR beta cDNA library carried unique molecular identifiers. Using its own MiXCR run on the PCR reads, TCRdb lists one record per CDR3 protein. The sample has 400,000 to 500,000 distinct CDR3 sequences; 30% to 40% are singletons. The sequence came from a girl under 10 years old with multiple sclerosis. Sequencing was carried out using blood.

The CDR3 DNA reads TGTGCCAGCAGTTACCGGCATTGGACAGTCAATCAGCCCCAGCATTTT. Its translation: CASSYRHWTVNQPQHF. V is TRBV6-2 or TRBV6-3 and J is TRBJ1-5, with a possible D match to TRBD1 (6 bases). The germline V gene has CDR1 MNHEY and CDR2 SVGEGT. V was clipped by 2 bases and J by 3 bases, with 14 bases between them. The CDR3 extends over 16 amino acids.